Listed here are 8 T cell receptor beta chains from one sample, sequenced in a study of OX40 agonist ivuxolimab in advanced cancers. TCRdb's copy holds only in-frame clones and misses some; the assay was immunoSEQ multiplex PCR. In the table there are more than 75,000 clones, approximately 80% of which are singletons. The specimen was CD4+ or CD8+ T cells sorted from blood, collected in a trial of the OX40 agonist ivuxolimab. These receptors were taken from an adult with an advanced solid tumor such as melanoma, head and neck, liver or kidney cancer.

The rearrangement joins TRBV5-1 to TRBJ2-4, with 9 nucleotides matching TRBD1. Trimming took 4 bases from V and 3 from J; bases not matched to a gene: 5. Germline assignment: CDR1 SGHRS and CDR2 YFSETQ. The CDR3 spans 15 residues. CDR3 residues: CASSRQGQGKNIQYF. The CDR3 region has the DNA TGCGCCAGCAGCCGGCAGGGACAGGGCAAAAACATTCAGTACTTC. The entire variable domain, with the rest obtained from reference TRBV5-1 and TRBJ2-4, is as follows: KAGVTQTPRYLIKTRGQQVTLSCSPISGHRSVSWYQQTPGQGLQFLFEYFSETQRNKGNFPGRFSGRQFSNSRSEMNVSTLELGDSALYLCASSRQGQGKNIQYFGAGTRLSVL.

This chain joins TRBV9 and TRBJ2-2; the D gene is possibly TRBD2 (5 bases). The V and J ends lost 2 bases and 3 bases respectively, with 11 bases between them. Germline loops: CDR1 SGDLS, CDR2 YYNGEE. This CDR3 spans 15 amino acids. The CDR3 DNA reads as TGTGCCAGCAGCGTCGAAGGGAGCTACACCGGGGAGCTGTTTTTT. Amino acids: CASSVEGSYTGELFF.

The rearrangement joins TRBV11-2 to TRBJ2-3; 13 positions agree with TRBD2. Losses at the gene ends were 11 bases for V and 9 bases for J; bases not matched to a gene: 11. The CDR3 totals 14 residues. From germline, CDR1 is SGHAT and CDR2 FQNNGV. The CDR3 region is CAGGPGTSGDTQYF. The CDR3 coding sequence is TGTGCCGGCGGACCCGGGACTAGCGGGGACACGCAGTATTTT.

The chain combines TRBV4-3 with TRBJ1-5; perhaps TRBD1 as D (5 bases). V lost 0 bases to trimming and J lost 6 bases, with 15 bases between them. Per the germline V gene, CDR1 is LGHNA and CDR2 is YSLEER. The CDR3 is made up of 16 amino acids. CDR3 in amino acids: CASSQDLARDGQPQHF. The CDR3 coding sequence is TGCGCCAGCAGCCAAGATTTAGCGAGGGACGGTCAGCCCCAGCATTTT.

V gene TRBV5-1 combines with J gene TRBJ2-5; maybe TRBD2 (6 bases). Trimming cost V 4 bases and J 1 base, with 11 bases left between them. The CDR3 sequence is 14 residues long. Germline V lookup: CDR1 SGHRS, CDR2 YFSETQ. CDR3 bases: TGCGCCAGCAGCGTTAGCGGTTTCCAAGAGACCCAGTACTTC. Encoded protein: CASSVSGFQETQYF.

The V gene is TRBV19, the J gene TRBJ2-7, with 7 bases that match TRBD1. The CDR3 loop spans 15 amino acids. The J segment lost 5 bases and the V segment lost 3 bases, leaving 10 bases of the junction unmatched. Germline lookup yields CDR1 LNHDA and CDR2 SQIVND (reference sequence). The CDR3 is CASSMGTVWYDEQYF. As DNA, the CDR3 is TGTGCCAGTAGTATGGGGACAGTTTGGTACGACGAGCAGTACTTC.

The J gene is TRBJ1-1, the V gene TRBV9; no definite D call. The germline CDR1 and CDR2 sequences are SGDLS and YYNGEE. V lost 2 bases and J lost 3, with 8 bases in between. The CDR3 spans 13 residues. The CDR3: CASSVGRDTEAFF. In DNA form, the CDR3 reads TGTGCCAGCAGCGTGGGTCGGGACACTGAAGCTTTCTTT.

This sequence joins TRBV6-1 and TRBJ1-2; D is unresolved. CDR3 length equals 13 residues. Germline loops: CDR1 MNHNS, CDR2 SASEGT. Trimming removed 2 bases from V and 1 base from J, with 5 bases in between. CDR3 sequence (DNA): TGTGCCAGCAGTGAACGCGTTAACTATGGCTACACCTTC. Amino acids: CASSERVNYGYTF.